These 4 T cell receptor beta chains originate from one sample sequenced in a study of blood T cell repertoires in COVID-19. Clones were sequenced by immunoSEQ multiplex PCR, and TCRdb holds only the in-frame ones, with some missing. This table holds some 45,000 clones, about 87% found once. The sample comprised peripheral blood. Source of these receptors: a man in his sixties with active COVID-19.

This clone was recorded once. The chain employs TRBV3-1 (or the pseudogene TRBV3-2) and TRBJ2-3, with 9 nucleotides matching TRBD1. The CDR3 is made up of 13 amino acids. Germline V gives CDR1 LGHDT, CDR2 YNNKEL (reference sequence). V was pared by 4 bases and J by 4 bases, with 0 bases of the junction left unmatched. The CDR3 is CASSRQGADTQYF. CDR3 nucleotide sequence: TGTGCCAGCAGCCGACAGGGGGCAGATACGCAGTATTTT.

J is TRBJ2-1 and V is TRBV6-5, with D possibly being TRBD2 (6 bases). This CDR3 contains 14 residues. V was pared by 11 bases and J by 6 bases, with 20 bases between. Germline assignment: CDR1 MNHEY and CDR2 SVGAGI. This CDR3 is CAAGFMPNFNEQFF. The CDR3 region has the DNA TGTGCCGCGGGATTTATGCCTAATTTCAATGAGCAGTTCTTC.

V is TRBV6-1 and J is TRBJ2-7; no firm D call. The CDR3 extends over 13 amino acids. Trimming took 8 bases from V and 0 from J, leaving 11 bases between them. The V gene's germline CDR1 is MNHNS and CDR2 SASEGT. CDR3 protein: CASRGEASYEQYF. The DNA for the CDR3 is TGTGCCAGCCGCGGCGAGGCCTCCTACGAGCAGTACTTC.

This chain joins TRBV6-5 and TRBJ1-6; 9 bases match TRBD1. Germline V CDR1 and CDR2: MNHEY, SVGAGI. The J segment lost 8 bases and the V segment lost 3 bases, leaving 5 bases of the junction unmatched. This CDR3 comprises 15 residues. The DNA for the CDR3 is TGTGCCAGCAGTTATACAGGGGGCCGGGATTCACCCCTCCACTTT. Amino acid sequence: CASSYTGGRDSPLHF.